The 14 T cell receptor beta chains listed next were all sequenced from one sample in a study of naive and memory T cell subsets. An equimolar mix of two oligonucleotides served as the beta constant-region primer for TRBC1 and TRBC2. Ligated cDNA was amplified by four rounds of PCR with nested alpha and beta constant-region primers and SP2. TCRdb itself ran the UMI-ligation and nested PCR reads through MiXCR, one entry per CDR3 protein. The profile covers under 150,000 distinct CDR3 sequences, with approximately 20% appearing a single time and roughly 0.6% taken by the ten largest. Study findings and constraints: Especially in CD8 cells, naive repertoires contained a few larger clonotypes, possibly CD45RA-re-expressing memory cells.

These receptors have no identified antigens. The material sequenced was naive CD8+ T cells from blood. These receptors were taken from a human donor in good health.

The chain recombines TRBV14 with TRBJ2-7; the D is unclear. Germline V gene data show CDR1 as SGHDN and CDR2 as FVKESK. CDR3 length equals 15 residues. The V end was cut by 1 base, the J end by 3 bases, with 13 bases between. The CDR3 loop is CASSQGSLFHYEQYF. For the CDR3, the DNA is TGTGCCAGCAGCCAAGGATCGCTCTTCCACTACGAGCAGTACTTC.

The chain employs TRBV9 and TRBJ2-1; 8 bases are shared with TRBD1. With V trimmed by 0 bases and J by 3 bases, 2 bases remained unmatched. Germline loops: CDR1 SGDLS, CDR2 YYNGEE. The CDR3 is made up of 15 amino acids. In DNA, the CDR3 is TGTGCCAGCAGCGTAGGGACAGGGTACTACAATGAGCAGTTCTTC. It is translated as CASSVGTGYYNEQFF. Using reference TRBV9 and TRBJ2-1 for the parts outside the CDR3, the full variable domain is DSGVTQTPKHLITATGQRVTLRCSPRSGDLSVYWYQQSLDQGLQFLIQYYNGEERAKGNILERFSAQQFPDLHSELNLSSLELGDSALYFCASSVGTGYYNEQFFGPGTRLTVL.

DNA for the CDR3: TGTGCCAGCAGTTCCCTCCGACTAGCGGGGAATTACTACGAGCAGTACTTC. Translating gives CASSSLRLAGNYYEQYF. The chain carries TRBV6-2 or TRBV6-3 and TRBJ2-7, with TRBD2 matching over 11 bases. The CDR3 is 17 amino acids. The germline CDR1 and CDR2 sequences are MNHEY and SVGEGT. After removal of 4 bases from V and 3 bases from J, the junction contained 11 bases not matched to a gene.

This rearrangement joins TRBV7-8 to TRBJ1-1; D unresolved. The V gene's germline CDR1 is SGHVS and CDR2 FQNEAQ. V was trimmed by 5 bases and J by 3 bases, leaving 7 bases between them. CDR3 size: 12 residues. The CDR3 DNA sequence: TGTGCCAGCAGCCGGGGATACACTGAAGCTTTCTTT. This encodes CASSRGYTEAFF.

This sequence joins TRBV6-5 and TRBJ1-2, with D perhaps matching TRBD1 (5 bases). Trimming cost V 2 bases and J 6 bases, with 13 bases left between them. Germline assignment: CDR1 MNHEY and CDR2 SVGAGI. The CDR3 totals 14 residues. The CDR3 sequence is CASSYTGTENGYTF. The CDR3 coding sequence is TGTGCCAGCAGTTACACCGGGACGGAGAATGGCTACACCTTC.

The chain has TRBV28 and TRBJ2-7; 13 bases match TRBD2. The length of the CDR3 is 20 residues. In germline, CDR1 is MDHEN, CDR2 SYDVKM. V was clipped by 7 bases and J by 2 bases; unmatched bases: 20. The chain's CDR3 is CASNQGYRPRGTSGTYEQYF. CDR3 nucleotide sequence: TGTGCCAGCAACCAAGGATATCGGCCGCGGGGGACTAGCGGGACCTACGAGCAGTACTTC.

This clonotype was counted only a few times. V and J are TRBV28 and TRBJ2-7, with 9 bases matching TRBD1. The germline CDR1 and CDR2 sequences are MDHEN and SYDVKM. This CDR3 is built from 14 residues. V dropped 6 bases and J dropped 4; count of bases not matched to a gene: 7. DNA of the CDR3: TGTGCCAGCAGCGACGCCGGACAGGGGTACGAGCAGTACTTC. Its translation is CASSDAGQGYEQYF.

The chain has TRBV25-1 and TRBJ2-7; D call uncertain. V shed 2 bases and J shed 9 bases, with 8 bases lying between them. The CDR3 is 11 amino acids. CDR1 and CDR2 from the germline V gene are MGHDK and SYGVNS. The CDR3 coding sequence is TGTGCCAGCAGTGAAGGCCCCCGGCAGTACTTC. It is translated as CASSEGPRQYF.

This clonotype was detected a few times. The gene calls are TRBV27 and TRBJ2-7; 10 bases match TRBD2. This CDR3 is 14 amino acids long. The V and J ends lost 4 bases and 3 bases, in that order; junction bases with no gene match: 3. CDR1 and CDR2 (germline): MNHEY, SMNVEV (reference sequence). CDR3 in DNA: TGTGCCAGCAGTTCGGGACTAGCGCACTACGAGCAGTACTTC. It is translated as CASSSGLAHYEQYF.

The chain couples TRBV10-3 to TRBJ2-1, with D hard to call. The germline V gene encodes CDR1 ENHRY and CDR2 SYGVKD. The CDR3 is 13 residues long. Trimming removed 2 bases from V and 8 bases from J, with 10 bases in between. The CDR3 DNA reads TGTGCCATCAGTGAGGACCGGCCCGATGAGCAGTTCTTC. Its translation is CAISEDRPDEQFF.

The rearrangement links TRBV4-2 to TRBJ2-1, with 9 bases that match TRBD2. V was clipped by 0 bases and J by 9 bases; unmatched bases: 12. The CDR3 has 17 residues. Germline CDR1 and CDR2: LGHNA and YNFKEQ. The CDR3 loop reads CASSQDSGSAVIGEQFF. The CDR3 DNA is TGTGCCAGCAGCCAAGATAGCGGGAGTGCTGTCATTGGTGAGCAGTTCTTC.

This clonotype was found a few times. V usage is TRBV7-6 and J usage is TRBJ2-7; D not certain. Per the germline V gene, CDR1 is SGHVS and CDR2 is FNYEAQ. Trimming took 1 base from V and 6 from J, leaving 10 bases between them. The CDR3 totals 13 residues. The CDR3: CASSLELGSEQYF. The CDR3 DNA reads TGTGCCAGCAGCTTAGAATTAGGAAGCGAGCAGTACTTC.

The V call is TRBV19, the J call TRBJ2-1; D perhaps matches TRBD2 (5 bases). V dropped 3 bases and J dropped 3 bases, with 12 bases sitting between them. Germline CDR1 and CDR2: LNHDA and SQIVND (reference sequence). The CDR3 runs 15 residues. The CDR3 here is CASSIEGSDYNEQFF. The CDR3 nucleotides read TGTGCCAGTAGTATTGAGGGCAGCGACTACAATGAGCAGTTCTTC.

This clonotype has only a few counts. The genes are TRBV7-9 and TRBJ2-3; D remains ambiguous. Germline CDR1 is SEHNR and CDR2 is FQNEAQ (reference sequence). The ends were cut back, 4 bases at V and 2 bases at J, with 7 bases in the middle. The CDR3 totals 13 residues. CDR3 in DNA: TGTGCCAGCAGCTCCCCTGACACAGATACGCAGTATTTT. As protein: CASSSPDTDTQYF.